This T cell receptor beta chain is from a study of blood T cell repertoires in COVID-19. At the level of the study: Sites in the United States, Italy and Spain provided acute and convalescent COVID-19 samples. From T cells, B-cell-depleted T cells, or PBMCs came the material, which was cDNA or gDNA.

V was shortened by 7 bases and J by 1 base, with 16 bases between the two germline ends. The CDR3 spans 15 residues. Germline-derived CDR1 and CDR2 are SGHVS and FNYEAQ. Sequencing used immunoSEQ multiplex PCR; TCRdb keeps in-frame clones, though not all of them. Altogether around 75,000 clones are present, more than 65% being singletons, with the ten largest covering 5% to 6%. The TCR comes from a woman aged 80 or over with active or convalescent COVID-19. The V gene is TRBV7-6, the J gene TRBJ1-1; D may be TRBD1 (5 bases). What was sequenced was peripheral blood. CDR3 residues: CASTLTGQGNTEAFF. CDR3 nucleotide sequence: TGTGCCAGCACTTTAACGGGTCAGGGGAACACTGAAGCTTTCTTT.